A single sample is the source of the 25 T cell receptor beta chains below, sequenced in a study of blood T cell repertoires in COVID-19. Sequencing was performed with immunoSEQ multiplex PCR; in TCRdb, only in-frame clones are kept and a portion is missing. Among some 190,000 clones, approximately 92% were seen once, and the ten largest hold under 3%. The specimen sequenced was PBMCs or T cells enriched from blood (not recorded which). These receptors came from a woman between 35 and 50 years old with acute COVID-19.

The J gene is TRBJ2-5, the V gene TRBV6-1; possible D gene TRBD1, 6 bases. Germline assignment: CDR1 MNHNS and CDR2 SASEGT. Trimming stripped 3 bases from V and 6 bases from J, with 20 bases between. The CDR3 sequence is 16 residues long. In DNA, the CDR3 is TGTGCCAGCAGTGAGGGACATGAGGCCCCGCGGAAGACCCAGTACTTC. This translates into CASSEGHEAPRKTQYF.

The rearrangement uses TRBV10-3 and TRBJ1-1; the D gene is possibly TRBD1 (6 bases). This CDR3 region has 14 residues. The germline V gene has CDR1 ENHRY and CDR2 SYGVKD. The ends were cut back, 2 bases at V and 5 bases at J, with 12 bases in the middle. DNA of the CDR3: TGTGCCATCAGTGAGGGGGGTCAGGGGACTGAAGCTTTCTTT. This sequence encodes CAISEGGQGTEAFF.

This rearrangement joins TRBV7-3 to TRBJ2-7; 13 bases are a match to TRBD2. The CDR3 is made up of 16 amino acids. The germline V gene has CDR1 SGHTA and CDR2 FQGTGA. Unmatched junction bases numbered 2, after V lost 0 bases and J lost 3 bases. Here the CDR3 DNA reads TGTGCCAGCAGCTTAACACTAGCGGGAGGGAACTACGAGCAGTACTTC. As protein: CASSLTLAGGNYEQYF.

The chain carries TRBV14 and TRBJ2-7; the match to TRBD1 covers 11 bases. Trimming removed 6 bases from V and 4 bases from J; junction bases left unmatched: 8. The CDR3 extends over 15 amino acids. CDR1 SGHDN and CDR2 FVKESK come from the germline V gene. The CDR3 spells CASRDRGPNFYEQYF. DNA for the CDR3: TGTGCCAGCAGGGACAGGGGGCCTAACTTTTACGAGCAGTACTTC.

This clone is a singleton in its sample. The chain recombines TRBV5-1 with TRBJ2-3; 11 bases fit TRBD2. The V and J ends lost 1 base and 0 bases, in that order; junction bases with no gene match: 19. CDR1 and CDR2 (germline): SGHRS, YFSETQ. This CDR3 contains 22 residues. CDR3 sequence (DNA): TGCGCCAGCAGCTTGCAGCCTACTAGCGGGGGTAGTACATTAACTAGCACAGATACGCAGTATTTT. Its protein product is CASSLQPTSGGSTLTSTDTQYF. The full variable domain, rest sourced from reference TRBV5-1 and TRBJ2-3, is KAGVTQTPRYLIKTRGQQVTLSCSPISGHRSVSWYQQTPGQGLQFLFEYFSETQRNKGNFPGRFSGRQFSNSRSEMNVSTLELGDSALYLCASSLQPTSGGSTLTSTDTQYFGPGTRLTVL.

This chain connects TRBV19 to TRBJ2-1, with a weak D call TRBD1 (5 bases). Germline V gene lookup returns CDR1 LNHDA and CDR2 SQIVND (reference sequence). The CDR3 length is 16 residues. Between the trimmed V and J ends, which lost 4 bases and 0 bases, there was a span of 13 bases. The DNA for the CDR3 is TGTGCCAGTAGTAAAGGGGCGAAAGGCTCCTACAATGAGCAGTTCTTC. Protein product: CASSKGAKGSYNEQFF.

The chain recombines TRBV14 with TRBJ1-1; no definite D call. Germline CDR1 is SGHDN and CDR2 is FVKESK. This CDR3 has 14 amino acids. V gave up 1 base and J gave up 5 bases, with 11 bases separating them. CDR3 residues: CASSQVVPGTEAFF. The DNA for the CDR3 is TGTGCCAGCAGCCAAGTAGTTCCGGGTACTGAAGCTTTCTTT.

The rearrangement joins TRBV3-1 (or the pseudogene TRBV3-2) to TRBJ2-5, with 8 bases fitting TRBD2. V dropped 2 bases and J dropped 5; count of bases not matched to a gene: 19. This CDR3 region has 19 residues. The germline gives CDR1 LGHDT, CDR2 YNNKEL (reference sequence). The CDR3 region is CASSQLLAEPTHLRETQYF. Written as DNA, the CDR3 is TGTGCCAGCAGCCAACTACTAGCGGAGCCGACCCACCTCCGGGAGACCCAGTACTTC.

CDR3 bases: TGTGCCAGCAGTGTCGGACAGGGGGCCTACGAGCAGTACTTC. Amino acid sequence: CASSVGQGAYEQYF. The chain is built from TRBV2 and TRBJ2-7; 10 nucleotides line up with TRBD1. The CDR3 spans 14 residues. Germline V gene sequence: CDR1 SNHLY, CDR2 FYNNEI. V gave up 4 bases and J gave up 2 bases; unmatched junction bases: 2.

The chain combines TRBV28 with TRBJ1-1; 10 nucleotides line up with TRBD1. V gave up 5 bases and J gave up 4 bases; unmatched junction bases: 10. Looked up from germline, CDR1 is MDHEN and CDR2 is SYDVKM. CDR3 length: 16 amino acids. The CDR3 region has the DNA TGTGCCAGCAGTGCCCCTTCCGGGACAGGGGTCACTGAAGCTTTCTTT. It yields the protein CASSAPSGTGVTEAFF.

The chain has TRBV3-1 (or the pseudogene TRBV3-2) and TRBJ1-4; 9 nucleotides align to TRBD1. The CDR3 runs to 15 residues. V gave up 5 bases and J gave up 7 bases; unmatched junction bases: 8. CDR1 is LGHDT and CDR2 is YNNKEL in the germline V gene (reference sequence). The CDR3 sequence is CASSKNRGQGEKLFF. In DNA, the CDR3 is TGTGCCAGCAGCAAGAACAGGGGGCAAGGTGAAAAACTGTTTTTT.

The V and J genes are TRBV19 and TRBJ1-2, with TRBD1 as a possible D gene (5 bases). Germline V CDR1 and CDR2: LNHDA, SQIVND (reference sequence). V was pared by 7 bases and J by 2 bases, with 23 bases between. The CDR3 has 17 residues. As DNA, the CDR3 is TGTGCCAGTACCACCCAGGGTAGCGGGTATAAGAACTATGGCTACACCTTC. Translating it yields CASTTQGSGYKNYGYTF.

The chain has TRBV5-1 and TRBJ2-7, with a possible D match to TRBD2 (6 bases). With 2 bases removed from V and 3 bases from J, the gap between germline ends came to 12 bases. Per germline, CDR1 SGHRS and CDR2 YFSETQ. The CDR3 length is 14 residues. CDR3 sequence reads: CASSFAGRDYEQYF. The DNA of the CDR3 is TGCGCCAGCAGCTTTGCGGGGCGAGACTACGAGCAGTACTTC.

The chain uses TRBV15 and TRBJ2-7; TRBD2 matches at 9 bases. The germline CDR1 and CDR2 sequences are LNHNV and YYDKDF (reference sequence). Trimming cost V 0 bases and J 7 bases; bases outside gene matches: 7. The CDR3 totals 15 residues. In DNA form, the CDR3 reads TGTGCCACCAGCAGAGATCGTGGCGGGGGGGATGAGCAGTACTTC. It codes for CATSRDRGGGDEQYF.

The sample holds one count of this clone. This chain connects TRBV7-8 to TRBJ1-5, with D hard to call. Germline CDR1 reads SGHVS; CDR2 reads FQNEAQ. The ends were cut back, 4 bases at V and 6 bases at J, with 10 bases in the middle. The CDR3 spans 13 residues. CDR3 sequence: CASSSYGSQPQHF. The CDR3 DNA follows: TGTGCCAGCAGCTCCTATGGGAGTCAGCCCCAGCATTTT.

The V gene is TRBV5-4, the J gene TRBJ2-3; D perhaps matches TRBD1 (5 bases). CDR1 and CDR2 from the germline V gene are SGHNT and YYREEE (reference sequence). Trimming shortened V by 1 base and J by 1 base, and 7 bases separated the two germline ends. This CDR3 is built from 14 residues. CDR3 loop: CASSLPGRTDTQYF. Written as DNA, the CDR3 is TGTGCCAGCAGCTTGCCAGGGCGCACAGATACGCAGTATTTT.

The genes are TRBV18 and TRBJ2-1; perhaps TRBD1 as D (6 bases). The germline V gene encodes CDR1 KGHSH and CDR2 LQKENI. Trimming took 2 bases from V and 2 from J, leaving 10 bases between them. This CDR3 region has 15 residues. CDR3 sequence (DNA): TGTGCCAGCTCACCAGGACAGTTCCCCTACAATGAGCAGTTCTTC. It codes for CASSPGQFPYNEQFF.

The chain employs TRBV7-3 and TRBJ1-1; tentatively, D is TRBD1 (5 bases). The germline V gene encodes CDR1 SGHTA and CDR2 FQGTGA. The CDR3 totals 17 residues. V lost 2 bases to trimming and J lost 5 bases, with 21 bases between them. CDR3 loop: CASSLEGRYVRKTEAFF. CDR3 DNA sequence: TGTGCCAGCAGCTTAGAGGGGAGGTATGTCAGAAAAACTGAAGCTTTCTTT.

This clone was detected a few times. The chain is built from TRBV13 and TRBJ1-3; maybe TRBD1 (5 bases). The germline CDR1 and CDR2 sequences are PRHDT and FYEKMQ (reference sequence). There are 15 residues in the CDR3. V gave up 0 bases and J gave up 2 bases, with 8 bases separating them. Here the CDR3 DNA reads TGTGCCAGCAGCTTAGGGCCGGGGGCTGGAAACACCATATATTTT. As protein: CASSLGPGAGNTIYF. Filled out from reference TRBV13 and TRBJ1-3, the complete variable domain reads AAGVIQSPRHLIKEKRETATLKCYPIPRHDTVYWYQQGPGQDPQFLISFYEKMQSDKGSIPDRFSAQQFSDYHSELNMSSLELGDSALYFCASSLGPGAGNTIYFGEGSWLTVV.

The rearrangement uses TRBV4-2 and TRBJ2-7; maybe TRBD1 (6 bases). Germline loops: CDR1 LGHNA, CDR2 YNFKEQ. The CDR3 runs 16 residues. The ends were cut back, 0 bases at V and 4 bases at J, with 16 bases in the middle. CDR3 amino acids: CASSQDLGTGHYEQYF. The CDR3 region has the DNA TGTGCCAGCAGCCAAGATCTAGGTACAGGGCATTACGAGCAGTACTTC.

This clone has more than one count but fewer than ten. The J gene is TRBJ2-5, the V gene TRBV18; 7 nucleotides agree with TRBD1. The germline gives CDR1 KGHSH, CDR2 LQKENI. The CDR3 has 16 residues. Unmatched junction bases numbered 13, after V lost 4 bases and J lost 5 bases. The CDR3 sequence: CASSLRQGQRGETQYF. CDR3 sequence (DNA): TGTGCCAGCTCACTACGACAGGGACAACGAGGGGAGACCCAGTACTTC.

J is TRBJ2-1 and V is TRBV6-2 or TRBV6-3, with 11 bases matching TRBD2. Germline trimming cut 5 bases from V and 7 bases from J; bases unmatched to any gene: 7. This CDR3 has 15 residues. The germline V gene has CDR1 MNHEY and CDR2 SVGEGT. The CDR3 DNA is TGTGCCAGCAGTATCATAGCGGGAGGGAGGAATGAGCAGTTCTTC. Protein: CASSIIAGGRNEQFF.

The V gene is TRBV15, the J gene TRBJ1-3, with D possibly being TRBD1 (5 bases). The CDR3 contains 15 residues. The V gene lost 0 bases and the J gene lost 0 bases, with 6 bases spanning the gap. The germline gives CDR1 LNHNV, CDR2 YYDKDF (reference sequence). CDR3 coding DNA: TGTGCCACCAGCAGAGAACAGGACTCTGGAAACACCATATATTTT. Protein sequence: CATSREQDSGNTIYF.

The DNA of the CDR3 is TGTGCCAGCAGCTTGGAGGCTAGCGGGAATCACGAGCAGTACTTC. Translated, it gives CASSLEASGNHEQYF. The rearrangement joins TRBV5-4 to TRBJ2-7, with 9 bases aligning to TRBD2. The germline V gene encodes CDR1 SGHNT and CDR2 YYREEE (reference sequence). CDR3 length equals 15 residues. Trimming removed 0 bases from V and 5 bases from J; junction bases left unmatched: 6.

The rearrangement joins TRBV4-2 to TRBJ2-2; D gene ambiguous. The CDR3 is 12 residues long. Germline CDR1 and CDR2: LGHNA and YNFKEQ. V was trimmed by 4 bases and J by 2 bases, leaving 2 bases between them. The CDR3 is CASSPNTGELFF. In nucleotides, the CDR3 is TGTGCCAGCAGCCCAAACACCGGGGAGCTGTTTTTT.